These T cell receptor beta chains were read from a single sample in a study of cytomegalovirus exposure and HLA in healthy donors. Clones were read by immunoSEQ multiplex PCR, and TCRdb kept only the in-frame ones, dropping some. The sample yields some 130,000 clones, approximately 61% seen once. Sequencing input: PBMCs. These receptor sequences come from a human donor in good health. Each CDR3 is given with its conserved first and last residue. Fields, in order: D gene, V gene, clone size, J gene, CDR3 protein, CDR3 DNA. The D gene is left open where the match is weak. The size of a clone is reported for some rows only, either as once, few or many, or as a class for expanded clones.

TRBD2,TRBV6-1,once,TRBJ2-7,CASSKGLAEAYEQYF,TGTGCCAGCAGTAAGGGACTAGCGGAAGCCTACGAGCAGTACTTC
.,TRBV27,.,TRBJ2-7,CASSFGPGYEQYF,TGTGCCAGCAGTTTCGGCCCGGGCTACGAGCAGTACTTC
.,TRBV5-1,.,TRBJ1-4,CASSVTAATNEKLFF,TGCGCCAGCAGCGTTACAGCTGCAACTAATGAAAAACTGTTTTTT
.,TRBV2,.,TRBJ2-7,CASSTGPLSAYEQYF,TGTGCCAGCAGCACAGGGCCCCTGTCGGCCTACGAGCAGTACTTC
TRBD2,TRBV5-6,.,TRBJ2-5,CASSFVLAGCQETQYF,TGTGCCAGCAGCTTTGTACTAGCGGGTTGCCAAGAGACCCAGTACTTC
TRBD2,TRBV28,.,TRBJ2-1,CASRSLAGASYNEQFF,TGTGCCAGCAGATCTCTAGCGGGAGCGTCCTACAATGAGCAGTTCTTC
.,TRBV18,.,TRBJ2-1,CASSRTSGGLGNEQFF,TGTGCCAGCTCACGGACTTCTGGGGGGTTAGGCAATGAGCAGTTCTTC
TRBD1,TRBV19,.,TRBJ2-7,CASSQTGGTYEQYF,TGTGCCAGTAGTCAAACAGGGGGGACCTACGAGCAGTACTTC
TRBD2,TRBV9,.,TRBJ2-7,CASSLGLAGGLYEQYF,TGTGCCAGCAGCTTGGGACTAGCGGGAGGGCTCTACGAGCAGTACTTC
TRBD1,TRBV9,.,TRBJ1-1,CASSVDGTASNTEAFF,TGTGCCAGCAGCGTAGATGGGACAGCAAGCAACACTGAAGCTTTCTTT
TRBD2,TRBV7-3,few,TRBJ2-5,CASSPGRGIKETQYF,TGTGCCAGCAGTCCAGGGAGGGGAATTAAGGAGACCCAGTACTTC
.,TRBV10-3,.,TRBJ1-1,CAISETGLGTEAFF,TGTGCCATCAGTGAGACAGGGTTGGGGACTGAAGCTTTCTTT
TRBD2,TRBV29-1,.,TRBJ2-1,CSVLGASGINEQFF,TGCAGCGTCCTAGGCGCTAGCGGGATCAATGAGCAGTTCTTC
.,TRBV7-7,once,TRBJ2-5,CASSLGGGGQETQYF,TGTGCTAGCAGCTTAGGGGGAGGGGGCCAAGAGACCCAGTACTTC